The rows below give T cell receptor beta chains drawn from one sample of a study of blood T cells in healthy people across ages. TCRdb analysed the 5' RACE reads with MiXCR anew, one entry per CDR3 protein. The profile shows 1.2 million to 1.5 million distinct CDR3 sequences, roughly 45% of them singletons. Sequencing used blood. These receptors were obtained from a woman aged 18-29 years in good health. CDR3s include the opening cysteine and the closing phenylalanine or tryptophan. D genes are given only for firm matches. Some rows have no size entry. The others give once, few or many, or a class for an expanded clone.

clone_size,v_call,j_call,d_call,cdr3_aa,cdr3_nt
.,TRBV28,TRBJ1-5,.,CARSGVGVIQPQHF,TGTGCCAGAAGTGGGGTAGGGGTAATTCAGCCCCAGCATTTT
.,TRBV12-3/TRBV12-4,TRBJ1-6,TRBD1,CASTRTGDSSPLHF,TGTGCCAGCACCCGGACAGGGGACAGTTCACCCCTCCACTTT
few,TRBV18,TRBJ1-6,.,CASSPAGSYNSPLHF,TGTGCCAGCTCACCCGCAGGCTCCTATAATTCACCCCTCCACTTT
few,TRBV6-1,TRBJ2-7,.,CASSEVGIDGNYEQYF,TGTGCCAGCAGTGAAGTTGGAATCGACGGGAACTACGAGCAGTACTTC
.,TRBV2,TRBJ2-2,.,CASRAVGQNTGELFF,TGTGCCAGCAGGGCTGTGGGGCAGAACACCGGGGAGCTGTTTTTT
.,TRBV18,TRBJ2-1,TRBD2,CASSPRIASGKQFF,TGTGCCAGCTCACCACGTATTGCTAGCGGAAAGCAGTTCTTC
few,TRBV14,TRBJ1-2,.,CASSRHPGNYGYTF,TGTGCCAGCAGCCGTCATCCAGGGAACTATGGCTACACCTTC
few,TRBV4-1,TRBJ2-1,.,CASSQERRRSGNEQFF,TGCGCCAGCAGCCAAGAAAGGAGGCGGTCTGGGAATGAGCAGTTCTTC
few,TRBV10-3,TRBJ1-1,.,CAIRTENTEAFF,TGTGCCATCAGGACAGAGAACACTGAAGCTTTCTTT
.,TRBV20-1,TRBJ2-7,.,CSAHGDLSYEQYF,TGCAGTGCTCACGGGGACTTGTCCTACGAGCAGTACTTC
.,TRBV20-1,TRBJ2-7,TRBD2,CSAPRAGGDEQYF,TGCAGTGCTCCTCGAGCGGGAGGAGACGAGCAGTACTTC
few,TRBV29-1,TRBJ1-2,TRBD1,CSGGDSLDGYTF,TGCAGCGGAGGGGACAGTCTGGATGGCTACACCTTC
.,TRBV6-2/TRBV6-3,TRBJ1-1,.,CASSIPRALGTEAFF,TGTGCCAGCAGCATACCGAGGGCACTCGGGACTGAAGCTTTCTTT
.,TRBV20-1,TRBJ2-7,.,CSAGGGEQYF,TGCAGTGCTGGTGGGGGCGAGCAGTACTTC
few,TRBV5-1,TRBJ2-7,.,CASSSSIGSTYEQYF,TGCGCCAGCAGCTCTAGTATCGGGTCAACTTACGAGCAGTACTTC
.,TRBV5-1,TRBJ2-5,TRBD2,CASSFQGLAETQYF,TGCGCCAGCAGCTTCCAGGGACTAGCAGAGACCCAGTACTTC
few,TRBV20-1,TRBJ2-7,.,CSERPGAGYEQYF,TGCAGTGAACGGCCAGGGGCGGGCTACGAGCAGTACTTC
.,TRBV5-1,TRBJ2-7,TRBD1,CASSPMDRAHYEQYF,TGCGCCAGCAGCCCTATGGACAGGGCTCACTACGAGCAGTACTTC
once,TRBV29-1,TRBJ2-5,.,CSVEGGAGGQYF,TGCAGCGTTGAGGGGGGGGCCGGCGGGCAGTACTTC
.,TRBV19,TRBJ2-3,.,CASSITPLGTISTDTQYF,TGTGCCAGTAGCATCACCCCACTGGGAACGATTAGCACAGATACGCAGTATTTT
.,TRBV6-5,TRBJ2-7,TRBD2,CATITSGGAEQYF,TGTGCCACCATCACTAGCGGTGGAGCCGAGCAGTACTTC
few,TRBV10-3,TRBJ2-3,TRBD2,CAISASGSPTDTQYF,TGTGCCATCAGTGCGAGCGGGAGCCCCACAGATACGCAGTATTTT
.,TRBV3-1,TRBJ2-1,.,CASSQAPTGSAYNEQFF,TGTGCCAGCAGCCAAGCCCCGACAGGCTCAGCCTACAATGAGCAGTTCTTC
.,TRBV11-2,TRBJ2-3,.,CASSWGAATDTQYF,TGTGCCAGCAGCTGGGGGGCCGCAACAGATACGCAGTATTTT
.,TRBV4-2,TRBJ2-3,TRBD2,CASSRRTSGDPDTQYF,TGTGCCAGCAGCCGCCGGACTAGCGGGGACCCAGATACGCAGTATTTT
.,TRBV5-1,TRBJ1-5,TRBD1,CASSQGTDTYQPQHF,TGCGCCAGCAGCCAAGGGACAGACACTTATCAGCCCCAGCATTTT
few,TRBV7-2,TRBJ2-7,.,CASSLGVAQGYEQYF,TGTGCCAGCAGCTTAGGGGTTGCACAGGGCTACGAGCAGTACTTC
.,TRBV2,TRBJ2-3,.,CASRAGLTTTQYF,TGTGCCAGCAGGGCCGGACTCACGACTACGCAGTATTTT
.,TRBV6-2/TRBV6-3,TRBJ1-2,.,CASRPWANGRDYGYTF,TGTGCCAGCAGACCCTGGGCGAACGGGAGGGACTATGGCTACACCTTC
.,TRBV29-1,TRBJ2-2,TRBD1,CSVEGRTGPGELFF,TGCAGCGTTGAAGGGCGGACAGGGCCCGGGGAGCTGTTTTTT
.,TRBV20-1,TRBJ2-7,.,CSAPGPSSYEQYF,TGCAGTGCTCCAGGGCCAAGCTCCTACGAGCAGTACTTC
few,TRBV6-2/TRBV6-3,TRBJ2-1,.,CASSPPTTVGWDEQFF,TGTGCCAGCAGTCCCCCGACTACGGTCGGGTGGGATGAGCAGTTCTTC
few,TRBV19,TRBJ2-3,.,CASGRTNTDTQYF,TGTGCCAGTGGTAGGACTAACACAGATACGCAGTATTTT
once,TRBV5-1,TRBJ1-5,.,CASSLAGADTQHF,TGCGCCAGCAGCTTGGCGGGGGCAGATACGCAGCATTTT
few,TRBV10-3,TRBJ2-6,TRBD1,CAITDREGANVLTF,TGTGCCATCACCGACAGGGAGGGGGCCAACGTCCTGACTTTC
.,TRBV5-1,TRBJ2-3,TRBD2,CASSPGWLAGGMSTDTQYF,TGCGCCAGCAGCCCAGGATGGCTAGCGGGAGGGATGAGCACAGATACGCAGTATTTT
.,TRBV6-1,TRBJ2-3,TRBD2,CASSLAEWGGQYF,TGTGCCAGCAGCCTAGCGGAGTGGGGGGGGCAGTATTTT
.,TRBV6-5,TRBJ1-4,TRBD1,CASSYGDRGEKLFF,TGTGCCAGTAGTTACGGGGACAGGGGTGAAAAACTGTTTTTT
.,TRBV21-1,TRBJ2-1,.,CASSKEARSDNEQFF,TGTGCCAGCAGCAAAGAGGCCAGGTCAGACAATGAGCAGTTCTTC
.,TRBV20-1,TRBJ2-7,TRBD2,CSAPGTSGGALYEQYF,TGCAGTGCTCCCGGGACTAGCGGGGGGGCCCTCTACGAGCAGTACTTC
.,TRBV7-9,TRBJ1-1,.,CACSSTGNTEAFF,TGTGCCTGCAGCTCCACAGGGAACACTGAAGCTTTCTTT
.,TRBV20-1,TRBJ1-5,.,CSARIQGISNQPQHF,TGCAGTGCTAGGATACAGGGAATCAGCAATCAGCCCCAGCATTTT
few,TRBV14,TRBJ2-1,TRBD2,CASSHYGGYTYNEQFF,TGTGCCAGCAGCCATTACGGGGGGTACACCTACAATGAGCAGTTCTTC
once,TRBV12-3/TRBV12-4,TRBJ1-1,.,CASSSDPGVTEAFF,TGTGCCAGCAGTTCCGATCCAGGGGTAACTGAAGCTTTCTTT
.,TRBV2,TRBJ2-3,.,CASNRRPQADTQYF,TGTGCCAGCAATCGGCGCCCCCAGGCAGATACGCAGTATTTT
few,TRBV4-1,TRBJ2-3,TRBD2,CASSQDGGGSGADTQYF,TGCGCCAGCAGCCAAGATGGGGGTGGTAGCGGGGCCGATACGCAGTATTTT
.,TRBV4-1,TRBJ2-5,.,CASSQDVLYF,TGCGCCAGCAGCCAAGATGTTCTGTACTTC
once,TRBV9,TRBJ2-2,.,CASSVGVGGLGSNTGELFF,TGTGCCAGCAGCGTGGGGGTTGGAGGACTGGGATCGAACACCGGGGAGCTGTTTTTT
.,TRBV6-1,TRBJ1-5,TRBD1,CASLRDRGLSGQPQHF,TGTGCCAGTCTCCGGGACAGGGGGCTAAGTGGACAGCCCCAGCATTTT
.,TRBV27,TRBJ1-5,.,CASSLQVFQPQHF,TGTGCCAGCAGTTTACAGGTCTTTCAGCCCCAGCATTTT
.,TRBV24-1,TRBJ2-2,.,CATSIGTNTGELFF,TGTGCCACCAGTATTGGGACGAACACCGGGGAGCTGTTTTTT
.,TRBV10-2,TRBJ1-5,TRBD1,CASSGTGGYSNQPQHF,TGCGCCAGCAGCGGGACAGGGGGTTATAGCAATCAGCCCCAGCATTTT
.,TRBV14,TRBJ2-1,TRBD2,CASSSGLAGWSYNEQFF,TGTGCCAGCAGTTCCGGACTAGCGGGATGGTCCTACAATGAGCAGTTCTTC
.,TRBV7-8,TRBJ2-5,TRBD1,CASSQPRTGDATSEQYF,TGTGCCAGCAGCCAACCGAGGACAGGCGATGCCACTTCTGAGCAGTACTTC
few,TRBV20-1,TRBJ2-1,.,CSAKEPISYNEQFF,TGCAGTGCCAAGGAACCAATCTCCTACAATGAGCAGTTCTTC
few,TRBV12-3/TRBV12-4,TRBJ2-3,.,CASSLVPTPPHTQYF,TGTGCCAGCAGTTTAGTCCCGACTCCCCCTCATACGCAGTATTTT